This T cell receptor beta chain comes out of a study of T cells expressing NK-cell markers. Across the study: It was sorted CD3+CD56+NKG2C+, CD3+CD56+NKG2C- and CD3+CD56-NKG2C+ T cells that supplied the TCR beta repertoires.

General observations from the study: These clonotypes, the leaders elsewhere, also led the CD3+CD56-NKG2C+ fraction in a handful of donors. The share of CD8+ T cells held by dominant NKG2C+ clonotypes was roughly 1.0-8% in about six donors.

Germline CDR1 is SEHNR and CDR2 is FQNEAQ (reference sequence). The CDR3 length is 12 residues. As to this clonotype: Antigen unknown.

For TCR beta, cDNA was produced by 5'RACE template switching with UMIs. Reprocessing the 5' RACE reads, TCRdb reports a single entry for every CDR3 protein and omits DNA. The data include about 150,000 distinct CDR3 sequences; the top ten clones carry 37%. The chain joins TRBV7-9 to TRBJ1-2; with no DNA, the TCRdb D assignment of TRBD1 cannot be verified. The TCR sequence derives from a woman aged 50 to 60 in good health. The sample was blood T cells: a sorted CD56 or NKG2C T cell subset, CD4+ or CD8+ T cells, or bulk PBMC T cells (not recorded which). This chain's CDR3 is CASSQGFDGYTF.